What follows are 25 T cell receptor beta chains derived from one specimen sequenced in a study of Graves' ophthalmopathy and Graves' hyperthyroidism. RNA transcripts were the template, and TCR beta CDR3 regions were amplified from them. HTBI-primed RT-PCR formed the first round, and a multiplex PCR formed the second. Via MiXCR, TCRdb re-called the multiplex PCR reads, giving one row per CDR3 protein. The table includes some 160,000 distinct CDR3 sequences, under 45% detected once. Specimen: peripheral blood. The receptors here all came from a young man with Graves' ophthalmopathy.

The V call is TRBV6-2 or TRBV6-3, the J call TRBJ1-2; D gene uncertain. CDR1 and CDR2 (germline): MNHEY, SVGEGT. Trimming left V 0 bases short and J 3 bases short, with 11 bases between. This CDR3 is built from 15 residues. The CDR3 DNA follows: TGTGCCAGCAGTTACTCTAATGCAGGTCACTATGGCTACACCTTC. Residues: CASSYSNAGHYGYTF.

This sequence joins TRBV28 and TRBJ1-1, with unresolved D. Trimming stripped 4 bases from V and 3 bases from J, with 9 bases between. In germline, CDR1 is MDHEN, CDR2 SYDVKM. The CDR3 loop spans 13 amino acids. CDR3 bases: TGTGCCAGCAGTTCGGGCCCCGACACTGAAGCTTTCTTT. This codes for CASSSGPDTEAFF.

This clonotype occurred many times. The chain joins TRBV6-5 to TRBJ2-7, with TRBD2 matching 7 bases. CDR1 MNHEY and CDR2 SVGAGI come from the germline V gene. The V segment lost 7 bases and the J segment 3 bases; nucleotides outside the gene matches: 6. The CDR3 sequence is 13 residues long. The CDR3 spells CASTKRDLYEQYF. The CDR3 DNA reads TGTGCCAGCACAAAGCGGGACCTCTACGAGCAGTACTTC.

This clonotype showed up many times. The rearrangement uses TRBV6-2 or TRBV6-3 and TRBJ2-5; TRBD1 matches 10 bases. After removal of 6 bases from V and 1 base from J, the junction contained 8 bases not matched to a gene. The germline V gene has CDR1 MNHEY and CDR2 SVGEGT. This CDR3 has 16 residues. The CDR3 region has the DNA TGTGCCAGCAGGTACCGACAGGGGGCCTCCCAAGAGACCCAGTACTTC. Translated, it gives CASRYRQGASQETQYF.

This clonotype was observed a handful of times. J is TRBJ2-7 and V is TRBV29-1; 10 bases map to TRBD1. Germline assignment: CDR1 SQVTM and CDR2 ANQGSEA. The CDR3 contains 14 residues. J lost 3 bases, V lost 6 bases, and 8 bases had no gene match. CDR3 amino acids: CSVRAGTGDYEQYF. CDR3 DNA sequence: TGCAGCGTGAGAGCAGGGACAGGGGACTACGAGCAGTACTTC.

The chain links TRBV30 to TRBJ2-7; D possibly matches TRBD1 or TRBD2 (5 bases each). CDR1 is GTSNPN and CDR2 is SVGIG in the germline V gene (reference sequence). The CDR3 contains 14 residues. V lost 2 bases and J 2 bases, leaving 13 bases between the germline ends. CDR3 DNA sequence: TGTGCCTGGAGTCAGGACGGGGCCCCCTACGAGCAGTACTTC. It yields the protein CAWSQDGAPYEQYF.

This clonotype was seen a single time. This rearrangement joins TRBV19 to TRBJ2-5; 9 bases line up with TRBD2. Trimming removed 5 bases from V and 6 bases from J; junction bases left unmatched: 4. This CDR3 region has 13 residues. From germline, CDR1 is LNHDA and CDR2 SQIVND (reference sequence). The CDR3 bases are TGTGCCAGTAGTTTTGGACTAGCGAAGACCCAGTACTTC. Encoded protein: CASSFGLAKTQYF.

V usage is TRBV28 and J usage is TRBJ2-5; 8 bases fit TRBD1. V lost 4 bases, J lost 0 bases, and 13 bases stayed unmatched. The CDR3 has 18 residues. From germline, CDR1 is MDHEN and CDR2 SYDVKM. CDR3 residues: CASSSPVPGGLYQETQYF. The CDR3 region has the DNA TGTGCCAGCAGTTCCCCCGTTCCAGGGGGCCTTTACCAAGAGACCCAGTACTTC.

This clonotype was counted ten times or more. The V gene is TRBV6-1, the J gene TRBJ1-5, with D maybe TRBD1 (5 bases). This CDR3 has 14 amino acids. Between the trimmed V and J ends, which lost 7 bases and 0 bases, there was a span of 10 bases. The germline CDR1 and CDR2 sequences are MNHNS and SASEGT. The DNA for the CDR3 is TGTGCCAGCACCCCGACAGTTAGCAATCAGCCCCAGCATTTT. Residues: CASTPTVSNQPQHF.

This sequence joins TRBV12-3 or TRBV12-4 and TRBJ1-2, with D hard to call. The germline V and J ends were trimmed by 3 bases and 2 bases, with 10 bases remaining between them. The CDR3 totals 14 residues. In nucleotides, the CDR3 is TGTGCCAGCAGTTTTTCAGGCGGAAACTATGGCTACACCTTC. Its protein is CASSFSGGNYGYTF.

The chain combines TRBV2 with TRBJ1-2, with 8 bases that match TRBD1. Losses at the gene ends were 8 bases for V and 7 bases for J; bases not matched to a gene: 3. The CDR3 sequence is 11 residues long. Per germline, CDR1 SNHLY and CDR2 FYNNEI. CDR3 region: CASGQGGGYTF. CDR3 bases: TGTGCCAGCGGACAGGGCGGTGGCTACACCTTC.

This clonotype was counted many times. The gene calls are TRBV7-2 and TRBJ2-7; 8 nucleotides agree with TRBD1. Per the germline V gene, CDR1 is SGHTA and CDR2 is FQGNSA. Trimming took 3 bases from V and 2 from J; bases not matched to a gene: 3. This CDR3 comprises 14 residues. This CDR3 is CASSFQGATYEQYF. The CDR3, as DNA: TGTGCCAGCAGCTTTCAGGGGGCGACCTACGAGCAGTACTTC.

The V gene is TRBV29-1, the J gene TRBJ1-2; D is undetermined. Germline CDR1 reads SQVTM; CDR2 reads ANQGSEA. V was pared by 3 bases and J by 3 bases, with 8 bases between. The CDR3 spans 12 residues. CDR3 DNA: TGCAGCGTTGAGACCATCCACTATGGCTACACCTTC. It codes for CSVETIHYGYTF.

The chain couples TRBV12-3 or TRBV12-4 to TRBJ2-7; the match to TRBD2 covers 10 bases. Trimming at V came to 4 bases and at J to 6 bases, leaving 6 bases not matched to a gene. The length of the CDR3 is 14 residues. The CDR3 protein is CASSSLAGMSEQYF. CDR3 in DNA: TGTGCCAGCAGTTCACTAGCGGGAATGAGCGAGCAGTACTTC.

This chain's CDR3 is CASSLGRGGWNSPLHF. CDR3 nucleotides: TGTGCCAGCAGCTTGGGCCGGGGGGGCTGGAATTCACCCCTCCACTTT. The chain employs TRBV7-2 and TRBJ1-6, with TRBD1 as a possible D gene (6 bases). Germline lookup yields CDR1 SGHTA and CDR2 FQGNSA. The CDR3 spans 16 residues. V was shortened by 3 bases and J by 7 bases, with 16 bases between the two germline ends.

The J gene is TRBJ1-6, the V gene TRBV27, with 10 bases that match TRBD1. This CDR3 is built from 17 residues. V shed 5 bases, J shed 1 base, and the junction held 5 bases outside the gene matches. CDR1 and CDR2 from the germline V gene are MNHEY and SMNVEV (reference sequence). The chain's CDR3 is CASSPRDRGSYNSPLHF. The CDR3 bases are TGTGCCAGCAGTCCCCGGGACAGGGGATCCTATAATTCACCCCTCCACTTT.

This clonotype was recorded once. The genes are TRBV11-2 and TRBJ2-5, with a weak D call TRBD2 (5 bases). CDR1 and CDR2 (germline): SGHAT, FQNNGV. The V gene lost 3 bases and the J gene lost 9 bases, with 11 bases spanning the gap. The CDR3 spans 12 residues. The CDR3 DNA follows: TGTGCCAGCAGCTTCACGGACGGGGCCCAGTACTTC. Translating gives CASSFTDGAQYF.

Many counts were recorded for this clonotype. This sequence joins TRBV12-5 and TRBJ1-1, with 10 bases matching TRBD1. Germline CDR1 LGHNT, CDR2 FRNRAP. The CDR3 loop spans 16 amino acids. The V and J ends lost 4 bases and 5 bases, in that order; junction bases with no gene match: 10. This CDR3 reads CASGSPRRGQGTEAFF. Here the CDR3 DNA reads TGTGCTAGTGGTTCCCCGCGGCGGGGACAGGGGACTGAAGCTTTCTTT.

This clonotype has at least ten counts. This rearrangement joins TRBV28 to TRBJ1-3; TRBD1 is a possible D gene (6 bases). The CDR3 consists of 16 residues. The V end was cut by 1 base, the J end by 2 bases, with 12 bases between. Per germline, CDR1 MDHEN and CDR2 SYDVKM. The CDR3 DNA is TGTGCCAGCAGTTTATTCCACAGGGTCCCTGGAAACACCATATATTTT. Translating it yields CASSLFHRVPGNTIYF.

Notes on this clonotype: The junction does not match germline at one end; this may be a read error. The chain employs TRBV11-3 and TRBJ2-5; 7 nucleotides agree with TRBD1. The CDR3 extends over 14 amino acids. Per the germline V gene, CDR1 is SGHNT and CDR2 is YENEEA. The CDR3 region is CASSLRQGQETQCF. The DNA of the CDR3 is TGTGCCAGCAGCCTGAGACAGGGTCAGGAGACCCAGTGCTTC.

In this sample, this clonotype turned up many times. The CDR3 does not close with the conserved phenylalanine or tryptophan, likely indicating a read error. This chain joins TRBV28 and TRBJ1-5; D is possibly TRBD1 (6 bases). This CDR3 contains 15 residues. CDR1 and CDR2 (germline): MDHEN, SYDVKM. Trimming cost V 6 bases and J 4 bases, with 16 bases left between them. This chain's CDR3 is CASSPTGTHNQPQHL. The CDR3 DNA follows: TGTGCCAGCAGCCCGACAGGAACCCATAATCAGCCCCAGCATCTT.

The chain links TRBV7-2 to TRBJ1-1; D gene uncertain. Germline values: CDR1 SGHTA, CDR2 FQGNSA. V shed 0 bases and J shed 7 bases, with 15 bases lying between them. The CDR3 has 15 amino acids. CDR3 loop: CASSLARDRAGEAFF. CDR3 nucleotides: TGTGCCAGCAGCTTAGCCCGAGACCGGGCTGGTGAAGCTTTCTTT. Together with reference TRBV7-2 and TRBJ1-1, the CDR3 gives the full variable domain: GAGVSQSPSNKVTEKGKDVELRCDPISGHTALYWYRQSLGQGLEFLIYFQGNSAPDKSGLPSDRFSAERTGGSVSTLTIQRTQQEDSAVYLCASSLARDRAGEAFFGQGTRLTVV.

This clonotype occurred many times. The chain links TRBV12-3 or TRBV12-4 to TRBJ1-1; 8 bases are shared with TRBD1. The CDR3 loop spans 15 amino acids. V lost 6 bases, J lost 4 bases, and 10 bases stayed unmatched. CDR3 loop: CASSLAGGRSTEAFF. CDR3 nucleotides: TGTGCCAGCAGCCTTGCAGGGGGCAGAAGCACTGAAGCTTTCTTT.

This chain uses TRBV6-1 with TRBJ1-1; D is perhaps TRBD1 (6 bases). The CDR3 totals 15 residues. Trimming removed 4 bases from V and 5 bases from J, with 17 bases in between. Germline CDR1 and CDR2: MNHNS and SASEGT. CDR3 amino acids: CASSGGYRARTEAFF. The CDR3 DNA reads TGTGCCAGCAGTGGAGGTTACAGGGCCCGGACTGAAGCTTTCTTT.

In its sample, this clonotype was seen many times. J is TRBJ2-5 and V is TRBV10-2, with 7 bases fitting TRBD1. The J segment lost 5 bases and the V segment lost 4 bases, leaving 4 bases of the junction unmatched. The CDR3 length is 13 residues. Germline V CDR1 and CDR2: WSHSY, SAAADI. The CDR3, as DNA: TGCGCCAGCAGTGGAGACAGGGTGGAGACCCAGTACTTC. Its translation is CASSGDRVETQYF.